The source of this TCR beta chain is a study of blood T cells in healthy people across ages. A sample-barcoded 5' primer and a J-beta primer mix were used in a second PCR of about 6 to 12 cycles. Each CDR3 protein is one row after TCRdb ran MiXCR on the 5' RACE reads. The sample yields 540,000 or so distinct CDR3 sequences, 24% seen once. This CDR3 is 13 amino acids long. Looked up from germline, CDR1 is LGHDT and CDR2 is YNNKEL (reference sequence). In addition, the sample was reused for a study of T cells of mothers and their children.

The chain carries TRBV3-1 and TRBJ2-5; D perhaps matches TRBD1 (6 bases). The last part of the DNA fits TRBJ2-7 better; the J call may be wrong. The receptor comes from a boy between 10 and 17 years old in good health. The source material was blood. The DNA for the CDR3 is TGTGCCAGCAGCCCTACGCCAGGGGTCGAGCAGTACTTC. It encodes CASSPTPGVEQYF.